Listed here are 8 T cell receptor beta chains from one sample, sequenced in a study of shared clonotypes between healthy human individuals. Libraries were prepared by immunoSEQ multiplex PCR; TCRdb keeps only in-frame clonotypes and omits some of them. The sample lists about a million clones; 70% to 80% were seen once. The sequenced material came from memory CD4+ T cells from PBMCs. Documented subset: CD45RA-negative fraction. The receptors derive from a man aged 18 to 35 in good health. Some clones in this sample may be carry-over from other donors' samples.

This clone was counted only a few times. The V call is TRBV23-1, the J call TRBJ2-7, with 11 bases that match TRBD1. TRBV23-1 is annotated as an ORF whose role is uncertain. The CDR3 consists of 17 residues. V dropped 3 bases and J dropped 1; count of bases not matched to a gene: 8. CDR3 coding DNA: TGCGCCAGCAGTCACACCGGGACAGGGGGGCCATCCTACGAGCAGTACTTC. Translation gives CASSHTGTGGPSYEQYF.

Written as DNA, the CDR3 is TGTGCCAGCAGCCAAGCTTCCTACCGGAACACTGAAGCTTTCTTT. Its translation: CASSQASYRNTEAFF. The chain employs TRBV4-2 and TRBJ1-1; D not certain. Germline V lookup: CDR1 LGHNA, CDR2 YNFKEQ. Trimming shortened V by 1 base and J by 1 base, and 10 bases separated the two germline ends. The CDR3 totals 15 residues.

In this sample, this clone turned up many times. The chain couples TRBV30 to TRBJ1-1, with no clear D. The ends were cut back, 4 bases at V and 0 bases at J, with 9 bases in the middle. This CDR3 has 13 amino acids. CDR1 and CDR2 (germline): GTSNPN, SVGIG (reference sequence). CDR3 in amino acids: CAWKYGLNTEAFF. The CDR3 bases are TGTGCCTGGAAGTACGGTCTGAACACTGAAGCTTTCTTT.

The V and J genes are TRBV10-2 and TRBJ2-1; perhaps TRBD2 as D (6 bases). Trimming removed 6 bases from V and 4 bases from J, with 7 bases in between. Per germline, CDR1 WSHSY and CDR2 SAAADI. CDR3 size: 12 residues. This CDR3 is CASRDYYNEQFF. The CDR3 coding sequence is TGCGCCAGCAGGGACTATTACAATGAGCAGTTCTTC.

The gene calls are TRBV19 and TRBJ2-3, with 8 positions matching TRBD1. The CDR3 loop spans 14 amino acids. Germline CDR1 reads LNHDA; CDR2 reads SQIVND (reference sequence). Trimming took 5 bases from V and 4 from J; bases not matched to a gene: 5. The CDR3 DNA follows: TGTGCCAGTAGTCTTGGACAGGGATCAGATACGCAGTATTTT. Translation gives CASSLGQGSDTQYF. The full variable domain, in which reference TRBV19 and TRBJ2-3 provide the parts outside the CDR3, is DGGITQSPKYLFRKEGQNVTLSCEQNLNHDAMYWYRQDPGQGLRLIYYSQIVNDFQKGDIAEGYSVSREKKESFPLTVTSAQKNPTAFYLCASSLGQGSDTQYFGPGTRLTVL.

V and J are TRBV5-1 and TRBJ1-4; D uncertain. V shed 1 base and J shed 3 bases, with 10 bases lying between them. The CDR3 covers 15 residues. Germline V lookup: CDR1 SGHRS, CDR2 YFSETQ. This CDR3 is CASSLWAEPNEKLFF. Written as DNA, the CDR3 is TGCGCCAGCAGCTTGTGGGCAGAACCTAATGAAAAACTGTTTTTT.

V is TRBV5-4 and J is TRBJ2-3; TRBD1 is a possible D gene (5 bases). The CDR3 runs to 15 residues. Trimming took off 4 bases at V and 0 bases at J, with 12 bases between the two ends. Germline CDR1 is SGHNT and CDR2 is YYREEE (reference sequence). CDR3 amino acids: CASSDRRASTDTQYF. Here the CDR3 DNA reads TGTGCCAGCAGCGATCGCAGGGCTAGCACAGATACGCAGTATTTT.

Points on this clone: Additional DNA sequences in this sample encode the identical CDR3. This chain links TRBV7-9 with TRBJ1-1; D is unresolved. Trimming left V 3 bases short and J 1 base short, with 6 bases between. The CDR3 covers 13 residues. In germline, CDR1 is SEHNR, CDR2 FQNEAQ (reference sequence). The CDR3 coding sequence is TGTGCCAGCAGCTTCGTCGAGAACACTGAAGCTTTCTTT. Protein product: CASSFVENTEAFF.